This record looks at one TCR beta chain sequence and its context. Its binding antigen is unknown. Within one base of it there is no much larger clone, and no base qualities were kept. The record originates from a study of CD4+ T cells in melanoma (dated by TCRdb to between 2021 and 2024). Background on the whole study: Neoantigen-specific CD4+ T cells in human melanoma were investigated in the study. The paper as a whole reports these results and caveats: The report described a correlation between neoantigen-specific CD4+ T cells and the function of CD8+ T cells, macrophages and B cells. According to the report, neoantigen-specific CD4+ T cells in melanoma displayed diverse differentiation states.

The cysteine opens and the phenylalanine closes a CDR3 of 15 amino acids. CDR3 DNA is the only sequence kept; it has 45 bases, read in frame from the first base. V is shortened by 4 bases, J by 8 bases, and the region joining them spans 18 bases. From the germline V gene, CDR1 is KGHSH and CDR2 is LQKENI. Patients with melanoma were used as donors. The library was generated by the immunoSEQ multiplex PCR assay. TCRdb mirrors the immuneACCESS table, restricted to in-frame sequences. Some clones are absent from its copies; in checked studies, under half trace to an unresolved V gene, and the reason for the others is unknown. A total of roughly 140,000 clones appear in this sample, nearly 95% of them only once. The ten largest make up approximately 1.5% of the sample.

Recombination linked TRBV18 to TRBJ2-1; no D gene can be assigned with confidence. The TCR originated in a human donor with melanoma. The CDR3 has the sequence CASSRPQPLGDEQFF. The DNA is as follows: TGTGCCAGCTCACGCCCCCAACCGTTAGGTGATGAGCAGTTCTTC.